The 21 T cell receptor beta chains given below trace back to one sample, sequenced in a study of control samples from healthy donors and cancer patients. The repertoire was sequenced with immunoSEQ multiplex PCR; TCRdb's copy has only in-frame clones and lacks some. The table shows 130,000 to 150,000 clones, with more than 85% occurring only once. Sequencing input: blood. Source of these receptors: a man aged 25 to 45 in good health.

This clone turned up a few times. This sequence joins TRBV19 and TRBJ2-1; D is ambiguous. V lost 3 bases to trimming and J lost 1 base, with 4 bases between them. The CDR3 totals 13 residues. Germline V gives CDR1 LNHDA, CDR2 SQIVND (reference sequence). The CDR3 region has the DNA TGTGCCAGTAGTATGGGGTCCTACAATGAGCAGTTCTTC. Its protein product is CASSMGSYNEQFF.

The chain carries TRBV5-5 and TRBJ1-2; D call uncertain. Germline CDR1 reads SGHKS; CDR2 reads YYEKEE (reference sequence). Trimming removed 0 bases from V and 10 bases from J, with 13 bases in between. The CDR3 covers 13 residues. The CDR3 loop is CASSLGRKLVYTF. CDR3 nucleotide sequence: TGTGCCAGCAGCTTGGGACGAAAACTTGTCTACACCTTC.

The chain employs TRBV5-6 and TRBJ2-1; a weak D match, TRBD1 (6 bases). Germline CDR1 SGHDT, CDR2 YYEEEE. Trimming removed 2 bases from V and 6 bases from J, with 21 bases in between. The CDR3 has 17 residues. Written as DNA, the CDR3 is TGTGCCAGCAGCTTTAGTACCACAGGGCCGATCGGCAATGAGCAGTTCTTC. This encodes CASSFSTTGPIGNEQFF. Supplemented by reference TRBV5-6 and TRBJ2-1, the full variable domain reads DAGVTQSPTHLIKTRGQQVTLRCSPKSGHDTVSWYQQALGQGPQFIFQYYEEEERQRGNFPDRFSGHQFPNYSSELNVNALLLGDSALYLCASSFSTTGPIGNEQFFGPGTRLTVL.

The chain employs TRBV5-1 and TRBJ1-1; D remains ambiguous. The germline CDR1 and CDR2 sequences are SGHRS and YFSETQ. Deletions cut 1 base from V and 7 bases from J, with 8 bases between. The CDR3 runs 12 residues. The CDR3 spells CASSLSGLEAFF. DNA for the CDR3: TGCGCCAGCAGCTTGTCTGGCCTTGAAGCTTTCTTT.

CDR3 nucleotides: TGTGCCAGCAGCCAAGGGACAGTTATGAACACTGAAGCTTTCTTT. This encodes CASSQGTVMNTEAFF. V and J are TRBV3-1 (or the pseudogene TRBV3-2) and TRBJ1-1, with a tentative D call TRBD1 (6 bases). The CDR3 loop spans 15 amino acids. The V and J ends lost 1 base and 0 bases respectively, with 9 bases between them. The germline V gene encodes CDR1 LGHDT and CDR2 YNNKEL (reference sequence).

This chain uses TRBV28 with TRBJ1-5; TRBD1 aligns across 7 bases. After removal of 0 bases from V and 11 bases from J, the junction contained 7 bases not matched to a gene. CDR3 length: 14 residues. CDR1 and CDR2 (germline): MDHEN, SYDVKM. Written as DNA, the CDR3 is TGTGCCAGCAGTTTATGGCAGGGGGATTTGGCCCAGCATTTT. Its protein is CASSLWQGDLAQHF.

The chain employs TRBV11-3 and TRBJ2-3; no reliable D call. The V end was cut by 6 bases, the J end by 0 bases, with 13 bases between. The CDR3 covers 15 residues. Germline values: CDR1 SGHNT, CDR2 YENEEA. The CDR3 region is CASSSTTLSTDTQYF. In DNA form, the CDR3 reads TGTGCCAGCAGTTCGACAACACTTAGCACAGATACGCAGTATTTT.

In nucleotides, the CDR3 is TGTGCCAGCAGCACCCGGACAGGGGGCGGAGAGACCCAGTACTTC. Protein: CASSTRTGGGETQYF. The V gene is TRBV7-9, the J gene TRBJ2-5, with 11 bases identical to TRBD1. The CDR3 totals 15 residues. Per germline, CDR1 SEHNR and CDR2 FQNEAQ (reference sequence). J gave up 4 bases and V 5 bases, and 6 bases lay outside the gene matches.

The rearrangement joins TRBV27 to TRBJ2-7; D gene ambiguous. This CDR3 region has 16 residues. Trimming took off 0 bases at V and 2 bases at J, with 14 bases between the two ends. Germline CDR1 and CDR2: MNHEY and SMNVEV (reference sequence). CDR3 protein: CASSLSGLASPYEQYF. DNA for the CDR3: TGTGCCAGCAGTTTATCAGGATTAGCAAGCCCCTACGAGCAGTACTTC.

The chain carries TRBV6-6 and TRBJ2-3, with a tentative D call TRBD1 (6 bases). Trimming stripped 2 bases from V and 0 bases from J, with 9 bases between. In germline, CDR1 is MNHNY, CDR2 SVGAGI (reference sequence). The length of the CDR3 is 15 residues. CDR3 residues: CASSYGTTSTDTQYF. The DNA for the CDR3 is TGTGCCAGCAGTTACGGGACAACCAGCACAGATACGCAGTATTTT.

This chain's CDR3 is CASSRSGGANNEQFF. The DNA for the CDR3 is TGTGCCAGTAGTAGAAGCGGGGGGGCTAACAATGAGCAGTTCTTC. This chain joins TRBV19 and TRBJ2-1, with TRBD2 matching over 10 bases. The V gene end was trimmed by 4 bases and the J gene end by 5 bases; junction bases not matched to a gene: 5. In germline, CDR1 is LNHDA, CDR2 SQIVND (reference sequence). The CDR3 is 15 residues long.

The chain employs TRBV5-1 and TRBJ2-3; D might be TRBD2 (7 bases). The CDR3 has 15 residues. V was trimmed by 1 base and J by 4 bases, leaving 13 bases between them. The germline V gene encodes CDR1 SGHRS and CDR2 YFSETQ. The CDR3 loop is CASSLSPGGPDTQYF. The CDR3 DNA reads TGCGCCAGCAGCTTGTCCCCCGGGGGGCCAGATACGCAGTATTTT.

The gene calls are TRBV19 and TRBJ2-1; 7 bases agree with TRBD1. Germline V CDR1 and CDR2: LNHDA, SQIVND (reference sequence). Trimming removed 4 bases from V and 9 bases from J; junction bases left unmatched: 12. This CDR3 comprises 15 residues. The CDR3: CASSKGAGIVLEQFF. The CDR3 DNA follows: TGTGCCAGTAGTAAGGGGGCAGGGATCGTACTTGAGCAGTTCTTC.

The chain recombines TRBV5-4 with TRBJ1-6; possibly TRBD1 for D (5 bases). Germline V gene lookup returns CDR1 SGHNT and CDR2 YYREEE (reference sequence). CDR3 length equals 14 residues. The V and J ends lost 2 bases and 10 bases respectively, with 13 bases between them. As DNA, the CDR3 is TGTGCCAGCAGCTTTTTGGGGGAACGGTCACCCCTCCACTTT. This translates into CASSFLGERSPLHF. The complete variable domain, with remaining parts taken from reference TRBV5-4 and TRBJ1-6, reads ETGVTQSPTHLIKTRGQQVTLRCSSQSGHNTVSWYQQALGQGPQFIFQYYREEENGRGNFPPRFSGLQFPNYSSELNVNALELDDSALYLCASSFLGERSPLHFGNGTRLTVT.

The chain employs TRBV5-1 and TRBJ2-3; a weak D match, TRBD2 (6 bases). CDR1 is SGHRS, CDR2 YFSETQ, per germline. The CDR3 has 15 amino acids. The V end was cut by 4 bases, the J end by 2 bases, with 14 bases between. The CDR3 protein is CASSRDFRFTDTQYF. The CDR3 coding sequence is TGCGCCAGCAGCCGGGACTTTCGATTCACAGATACGCAGTATTTT.

This clone was recorded once. The genes are TRBV10-3 and TRBJ2-7, with D uncertain. The germline V and J ends were trimmed by 2 bases and 0 bases, with 8 bases remaining between them. This CDR3 has 14 residues. Germline V lookup: CDR1 ENHRY, CDR2 SYGVKD. This chain's CDR3 is CAISEQSTSYEQYF. The CDR3 DNA is TGTGCCATCAGTGAGCAGTCTACCTCCTACGAGCAGTACTTC.

The CDR3 here is CASSYSQGTNTIYF. The CDR3, as DNA: TGTGCCAGCAGTTACTCCCAGGGGACAAACACCATATATTTT. The chain combines TRBV6-2 or TRBV6-3 with TRBJ1-3, with D possibly matching TRBD1 (6 bases). Germline assignment: CDR1 MNHEY and CDR2 SVGEGT. Trimming removed 0 bases at V and 6 bases at J, with 9 bases between. The CDR3 has 14 residues.

The gene calls are TRBV28 and TRBJ2-7; D gene ambiguous. Trimming removed 2 bases from V and 7 bases from J, with 12 bases in between. Germline CDR1 reads MDHEN; CDR2 reads SYDVKM. The CDR3 is 13 amino acids. Written as DNA, the CDR3 is TGTGCCAGCAGTTTAAGTACACCCGGGGAGCAGTACTTC. It yields the protein CASSLSTPGEQYF. The whole variable domain, filled in from reference TRBV28 and TRBJ2-7, reads DVKVTQSSRYLVKRTGEKVFLECVQDMDHENMFWYRQDPGLGLRLIYFSYDVKMKEKGDIPEGYSVSREKKERFSLILESASTNQTSMYLCASSLSTPGEQYFGPGTRLTVT.

The V call is TRBV6-5, the J call TRBJ2-2; D gene unclear. Germline CDR1 reads MNHEY; CDR2 reads SVGAGI. The V end lost 0 bases, the J end lost 4 bases, and 3 bases lay between the germline ends. The CDR3 runs to 13 residues. The CDR3 is CASSYSTTGELFF. The CDR3 nucleotides read TGTGCCAGCAGTTACTCTACCACCGGGGAGCTGTTTTTT.

The V gene is TRBV7-9, the J gene TRBJ1-2; 8 bases agree with TRBD1. CDR1 SEHNR and CDR2 FQNEAQ come from the germline V gene (reference sequence). Germline trimming cut 4 bases from V and 4 bases from J; bases unmatched to any gene: 11. This CDR3 has 16 residues. CDR3 residues: CASSSLRVTGGYGYTF. CDR3 DNA: TGTGCCAGCAGCTCCCTAAGGGTTACAGGGGGCTATGGCTACACCTTC.

The genes are TRBV6-4 and TRBJ1-2, with a possible D match to TRBD1 (5 bases). CDR1 and CDR2 (germline): MRHNA, SNTAGT. This CDR3 comprises 15 residues. The V and J ends lost 4 bases and 4 bases respectively, with 16 bases between them. The chain's CDR3 is CASSVGDSDRYGYTF. CDR3 DNA sequence: TGTGCCAGCAGTGTAGGCGACAGCGACCGCTATGGCTACACCTTC.